This TCR beta chain comes out of a study of response to subunit inactivated influenza vaccine. General observations from the study: Few new T cells, the authors suggested, are recruited by each seasonal influenza vaccination.

This clonotype turned up a few times. Its specificity is not known. The CDR3 covers 14 residues. The V end lost 7 bases, the J end lost 2 bases, and 15 bases lay between the germline ends. TCRdb independently ran MiXCR on the RT-PCR reads; one entry per CDR3 protein. The top ten clones hold roughly 10% of a sample with fewer than 400,000 distinct CDR3 sequences, about a fifth of them seen once. The chain combines TRBV12-3 or TRBV12-4 with TRBJ2-7, with D possibly TRBD1 on 6 matching bases. The origin of this receptor is a man between 50 and 69 years old who received an inactivated influenza vaccine. Sequenced material: PBMCs from blood, taken less than 22 months after vaccination. In nucleotides, the CDR3 is TGTGCCAGCACCCTGGGGAGACAGGCCTACGAGCAGTACTTC. Amino acids: CASTLGRQAYEQYF.